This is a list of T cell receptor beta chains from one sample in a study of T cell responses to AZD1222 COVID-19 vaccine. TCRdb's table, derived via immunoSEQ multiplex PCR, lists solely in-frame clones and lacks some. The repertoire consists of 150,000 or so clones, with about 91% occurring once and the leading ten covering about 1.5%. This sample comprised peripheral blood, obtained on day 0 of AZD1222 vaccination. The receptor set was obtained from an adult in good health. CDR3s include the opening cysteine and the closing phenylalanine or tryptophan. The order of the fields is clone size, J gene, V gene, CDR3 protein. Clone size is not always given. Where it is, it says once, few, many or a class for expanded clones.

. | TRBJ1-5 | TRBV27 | CASSWGWGRQPQHF
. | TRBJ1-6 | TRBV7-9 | CASSSTRGSPLHF
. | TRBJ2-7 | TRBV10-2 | CASSAGYSYEQYF
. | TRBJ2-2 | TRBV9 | CASSEGANTGELFF
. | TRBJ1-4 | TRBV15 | CATSDSLSTNEKLFF
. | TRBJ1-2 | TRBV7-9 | CASSTPGQSLTSNYGYTF
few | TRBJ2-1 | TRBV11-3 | CASSLIAASYNEQFF
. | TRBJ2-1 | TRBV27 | CASSLTRGNPYNEQFF
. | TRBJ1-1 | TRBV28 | CASSFQPLEAFF
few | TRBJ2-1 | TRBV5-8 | CASSVGEREYHEQFF
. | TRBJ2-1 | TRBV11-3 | CASSQTPGLAGEREEQFF
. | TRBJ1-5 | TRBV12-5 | CASASAGRSNQPQHF
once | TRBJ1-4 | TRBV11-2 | CASSFRVSGKLFF
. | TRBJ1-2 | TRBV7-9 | CASSLDPTVNGYTF
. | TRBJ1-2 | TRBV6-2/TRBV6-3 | CASSAFRAARGDNYGYTF
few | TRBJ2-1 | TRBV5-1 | CASNSGSTYNEQFF
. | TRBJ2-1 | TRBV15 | CATSRGRSSYNEQFF
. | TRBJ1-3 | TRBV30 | CAWSGLSGGTTIYF
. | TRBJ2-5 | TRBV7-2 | CASRTSGQETQYF
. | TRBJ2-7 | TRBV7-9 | CASSLDRGLAGRGSYEQYF
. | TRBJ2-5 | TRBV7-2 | CASSLGPTGPQETQYF
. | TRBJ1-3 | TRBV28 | CASSSPTGSGNTIYF
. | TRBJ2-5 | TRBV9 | CASSRTQETQYF
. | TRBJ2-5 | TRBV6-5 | CASSYSDRGIGETQYF
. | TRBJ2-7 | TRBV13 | CASSLGGQTYEQYF
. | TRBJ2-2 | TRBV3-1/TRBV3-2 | CASSRTITGELFF
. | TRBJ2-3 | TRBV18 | CASLPRQSTDTQYF
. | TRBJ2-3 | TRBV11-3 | CASSFGLAGESDTQYF
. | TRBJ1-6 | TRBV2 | CASPSRRTGGRNSPLHF
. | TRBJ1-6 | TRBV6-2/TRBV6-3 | CASSSAKGRSPLHF
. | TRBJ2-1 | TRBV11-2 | CASSPGLAGGNEQFF
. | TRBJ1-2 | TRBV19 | CASSIDIGYTF
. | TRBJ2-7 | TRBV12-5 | CASGPGGIIASEQYF
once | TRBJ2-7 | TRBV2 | CASRGQVSSYEQYF
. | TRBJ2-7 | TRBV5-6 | CASSLAKRGRDEQYF
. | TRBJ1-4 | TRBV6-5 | CASSSPGTVNEKLFF
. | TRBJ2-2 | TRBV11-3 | CASSKILGGELFF
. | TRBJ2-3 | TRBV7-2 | CASSLRGFDTQYF
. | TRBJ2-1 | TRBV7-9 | CASSYKPGGSSFNEQFF
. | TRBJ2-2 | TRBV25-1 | CASSDPYRGSNTGELFF
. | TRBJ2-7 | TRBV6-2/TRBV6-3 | CASSYSGEQYF
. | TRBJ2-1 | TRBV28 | CASKDNEQFF
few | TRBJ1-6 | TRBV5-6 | CASSLVKSSYNSPLHF
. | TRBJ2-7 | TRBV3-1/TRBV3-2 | CASSQEGCSYEQYF
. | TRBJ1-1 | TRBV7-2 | CASSLEAGTGTEAFF
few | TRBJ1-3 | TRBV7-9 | CASRGWQGLENTIYF
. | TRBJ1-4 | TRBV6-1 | CASSGVLELLKINEKLFF
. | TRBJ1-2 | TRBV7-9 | CASSLDPRRGYTF
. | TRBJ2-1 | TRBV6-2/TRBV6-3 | CASSGQGAINEQFF
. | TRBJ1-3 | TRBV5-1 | CASSSKQGRRNTIYF